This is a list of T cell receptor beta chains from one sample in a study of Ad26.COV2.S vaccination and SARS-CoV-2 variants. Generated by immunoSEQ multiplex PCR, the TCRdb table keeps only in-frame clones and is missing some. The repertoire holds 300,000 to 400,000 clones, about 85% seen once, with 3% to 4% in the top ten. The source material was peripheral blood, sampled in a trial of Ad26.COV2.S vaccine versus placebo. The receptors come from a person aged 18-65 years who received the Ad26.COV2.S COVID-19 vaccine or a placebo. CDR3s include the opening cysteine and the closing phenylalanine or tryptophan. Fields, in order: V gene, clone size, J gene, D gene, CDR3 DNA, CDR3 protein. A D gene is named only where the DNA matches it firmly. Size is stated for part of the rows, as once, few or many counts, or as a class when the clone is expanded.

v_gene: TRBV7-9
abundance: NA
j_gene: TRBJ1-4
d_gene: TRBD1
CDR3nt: TGTGCCAGCAGCTTAGAACGGGACAGGGGGAATGAAAAACTGTTTTTT
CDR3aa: CASSLERDRGNEKLFF

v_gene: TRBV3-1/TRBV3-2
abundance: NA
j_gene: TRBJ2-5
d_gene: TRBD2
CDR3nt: TGTGCCAGCAGGACAAGTGGACTAGCGGAAGAGACCCAGTACTTC
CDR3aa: CASRTSGLAEETQYF

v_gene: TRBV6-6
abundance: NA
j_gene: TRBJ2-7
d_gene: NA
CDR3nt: TGTGCCAGCAGGTCCGATAAAAAGGGAGTGTACGAGCAGTACTTC
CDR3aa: CASRSDKKGVYEQYF

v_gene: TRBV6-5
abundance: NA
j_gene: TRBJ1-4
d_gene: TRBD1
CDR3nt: TGTGCCAGCAGTTACTTAGGACAGGGGGATGAAAAACTGTTTTTT
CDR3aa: CASSYLGQGDEKLFF

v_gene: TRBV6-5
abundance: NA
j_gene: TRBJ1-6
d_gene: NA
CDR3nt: TGTGCCAGCAGTCCAGCTCAAAATTCACCCCTCCACTTT
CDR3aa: CASSPAQNSPLHF

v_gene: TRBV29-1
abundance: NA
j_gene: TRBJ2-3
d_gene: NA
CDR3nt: TGCAGCGTTGACAGAGACACAGATACGCAGTATTTT
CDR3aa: CSVDRDTDTQYF

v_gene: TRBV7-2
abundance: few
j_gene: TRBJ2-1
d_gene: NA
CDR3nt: TGTGCCAGCATATTGGACTCTGGCGCGTCCTACAATGAGCAGTTCTTC
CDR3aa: CASILDSGASYNEQFF

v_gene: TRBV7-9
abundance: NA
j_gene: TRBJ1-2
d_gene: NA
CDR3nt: TGTGCCAGCAGCCGCACTATTGATGGCTACACCTTC
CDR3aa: CASSRTIDGYTF

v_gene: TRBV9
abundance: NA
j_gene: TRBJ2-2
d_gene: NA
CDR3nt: TGTGCCAGCAGCGTGATAGAAGCCGGGGAGCTGTTTTTT
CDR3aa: CASSVIEAGELFF

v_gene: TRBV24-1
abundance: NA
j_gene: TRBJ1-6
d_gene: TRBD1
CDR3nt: TGTGCCACATTTACAGGGGGCGGGTATTCACCCCTCCACTTT
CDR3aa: CATFTGGGYSPLHF

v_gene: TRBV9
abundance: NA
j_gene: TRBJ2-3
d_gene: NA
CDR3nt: TGTGCCAGCAGAGCCGGGACGGGGGCCACAGATACGCAGTATTTT
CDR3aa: CASRAGTGATDTQYF

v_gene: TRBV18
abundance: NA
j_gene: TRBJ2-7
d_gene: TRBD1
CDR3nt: TGTGCCAGCTCACAACCCGGGACAGGGTACGAGCAGTACTTC
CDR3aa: CASSQPGTGYEQYF

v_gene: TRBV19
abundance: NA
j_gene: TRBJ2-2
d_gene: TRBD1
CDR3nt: TGTGCCAGTAGTAAGAGGACAGGGAGGAATACCGGGGAGCTGTTTTTT
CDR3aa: CASSKRTGRNTGELFF

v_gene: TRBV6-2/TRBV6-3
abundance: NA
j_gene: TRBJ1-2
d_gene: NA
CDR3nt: TGTGCCAGCAGTTGGGCGGATGGCTACACCTTC
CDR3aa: CASSWADGYTF

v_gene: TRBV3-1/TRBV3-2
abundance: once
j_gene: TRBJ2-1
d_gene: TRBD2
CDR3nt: TGTGCCAGCAGGCGATCCGGACTAGCGGGCAATGAGCAGTTCTTC
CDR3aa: CASRRSGLAGNEQFF

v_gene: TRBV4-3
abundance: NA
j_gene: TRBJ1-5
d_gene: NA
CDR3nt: TGCGCCAGCAGCCAAGATTTGGGGTCGGGCAATCAGCCCCAGCATTTT
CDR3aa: CASSQDLGSGNQPQHF

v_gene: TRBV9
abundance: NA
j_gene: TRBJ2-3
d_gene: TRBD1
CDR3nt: TGTGCCAGCAGCGGACGACAGGGCACTAGCACAGATACGCAGTATTTT
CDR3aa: CASSGRQGTSTDTQYF

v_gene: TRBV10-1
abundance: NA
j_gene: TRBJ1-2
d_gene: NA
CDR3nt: TGCGCCAGCAGTCCCGAGACAGGACTCGCTATGGGCTACACCTTC
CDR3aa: CASSPETGLAMGYTF

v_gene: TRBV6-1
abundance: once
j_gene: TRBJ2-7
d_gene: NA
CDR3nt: TGTGCCAGCAGTGATGCCAGACCCAACTACGAGCAGTACTTC
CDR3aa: CASSDARPNYEQYF

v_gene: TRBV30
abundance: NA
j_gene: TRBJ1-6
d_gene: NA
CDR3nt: TGTGCCTGGAGTGTACGAGGGCCACAAACACGGAGTTCACCCCTCCACTTT
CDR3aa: CAWSVRGPQTRSSPLHF

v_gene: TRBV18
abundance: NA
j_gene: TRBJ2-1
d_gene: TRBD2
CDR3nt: TGTGCCAGCTCACCAAGGGCTAGCGGGACATACTCCTACAATGAGCAGTTCTTC
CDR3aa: CASSPRASGTYSYNEQFF

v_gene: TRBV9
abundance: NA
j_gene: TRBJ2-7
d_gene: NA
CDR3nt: TGTGCCAGCAGCCCCTACCTGGACTATCGGGAGCAGTACTTC
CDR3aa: CASSPYLDYREQYF

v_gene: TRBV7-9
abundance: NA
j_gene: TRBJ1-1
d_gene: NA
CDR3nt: TGTGCCAGCAGCTGGCGGCAGGGGATGAACACTGAAGCTTTCTTT
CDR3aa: CASSWRQGMNTEAFF

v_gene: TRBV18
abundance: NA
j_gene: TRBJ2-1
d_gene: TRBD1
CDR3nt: TGTGCCAGCTCACCGGGACAGGCCCTATACAATGAGCAGTTCTTC
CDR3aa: CASSPGQALYNEQFF

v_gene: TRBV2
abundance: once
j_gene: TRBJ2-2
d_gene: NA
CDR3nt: TGTGCCAGCAGTGACAGGGCGAACACCGGGGAGCTGTTTTTT
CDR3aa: CASSDRANTGELFF

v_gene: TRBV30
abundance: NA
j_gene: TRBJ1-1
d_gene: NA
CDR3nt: TGTGCCTGGAGTGTACAGTGGGAGAACACTGAAGCTTTCTTT
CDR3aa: CAWSVQWENTEAFF

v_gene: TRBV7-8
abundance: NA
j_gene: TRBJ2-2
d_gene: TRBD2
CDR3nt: TGTGCCAGCAGCCACCGGGCTCTAGGACTAGTCGGTACCGGGGAGCTGTTTTTT
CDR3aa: CASSHRALGLVGTGELFF

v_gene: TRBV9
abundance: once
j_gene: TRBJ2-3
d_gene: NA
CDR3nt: TGTGCCAGCAGCGTAGCGTCTAGCAGAGATACGCAGTATTTT
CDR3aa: CASSVASSRDTQYF

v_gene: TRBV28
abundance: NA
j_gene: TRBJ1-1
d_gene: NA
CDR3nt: TGTGCCAGCAGTTTTTGGGCGTGGACTGAAGCTTTCTTT
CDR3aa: CASSFWAWTEAFF